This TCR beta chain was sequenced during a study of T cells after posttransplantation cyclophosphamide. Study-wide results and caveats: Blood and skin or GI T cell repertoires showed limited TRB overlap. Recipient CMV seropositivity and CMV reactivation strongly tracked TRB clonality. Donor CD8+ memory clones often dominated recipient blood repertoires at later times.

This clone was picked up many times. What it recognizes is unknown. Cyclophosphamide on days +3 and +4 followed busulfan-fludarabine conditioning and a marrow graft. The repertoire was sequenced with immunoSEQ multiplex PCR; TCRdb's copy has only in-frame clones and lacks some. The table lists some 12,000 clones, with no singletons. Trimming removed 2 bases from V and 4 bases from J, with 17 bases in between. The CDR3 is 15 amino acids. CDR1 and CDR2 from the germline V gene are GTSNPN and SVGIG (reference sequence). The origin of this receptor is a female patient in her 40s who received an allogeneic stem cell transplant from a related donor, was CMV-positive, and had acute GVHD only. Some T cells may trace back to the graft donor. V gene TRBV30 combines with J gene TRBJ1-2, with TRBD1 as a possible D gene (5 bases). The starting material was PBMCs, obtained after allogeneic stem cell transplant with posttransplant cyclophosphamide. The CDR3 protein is CAWSSPTGGGYGYTF. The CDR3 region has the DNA TGTGCCTGGAGTTCCCCTACAGGTGGTGGCTATGGCTACACCTTC.